Sequencing of this TCR beta chain was carried out in a study of cytomegalovirus exposure and HLA in healthy donors. PCR used 60 Vbeta primers and 13 Jbeta primers. The method was immunoSEQ multiplex PCR; TCRdb's version includes in-frame clones alone and lacks a portion of them. The top ten clones hold under 0.8% of a sample with 190,000 or so clones, about 80% of them seen once. Germline assignment: CDR1 SGHNT and CDR2 YYREEE (reference sequence). The CDR3 runs to 15 residues. Trimming shortened V by 3 bases and J by 1 base, and 13 bases separated the two germline ends. The sequence derives from a boy under 18 in good health and CMV-seronegative. The sample comprised PBMCs. The gene calls are TRBV5-4 and TRBJ2-5, with D possibly TRBD2 on 5 matching bases. This CDR3 reads CASSSEGAGQETQYF. CDR3 nucleotides: TGTGCCAGCAGCTCAGAGGGCGCCGGCCAAGAGACCCAGTACTTC.